The sequence of this T cell receptor beta chain was determined in a study of shared clonotypes between healthy human individuals. This clone has only one observation. The repertoire was sequenced with immunoSEQ multiplex PCR; TCRdb's copy has only in-frame clones and lacks some. The sample comprises 2 million to 2.5 million clones, over 85% of which are singletons, and around 0.4% rests with the top ten. The receptor comes from a man aged 18 to 29 in good health. Some clones in this sample may be carry-over from other donors' samples. Sequenced material: naive CD4+ T cells from PBMCs. As to subset: CD45RA+ positively selected.

The CDR3 DNA is TGTGCCAGCCGCTTTGGGGGCACAGATACGCAGTATTTT. It is translated as CASRFGGTDTQYF. The V and J genes are TRBV19 and TRBJ2-3; D is ambiguous. CDR1 is LNHDA and CDR2 is SQIVND in the germline V gene (reference sequence). The CDR3 length is 13 residues. V gave up 9 bases and J gave up 1 base, with 11 bases separating them.